Below, one T cell receptor (beta chain) is given with its context. As originally analysed: Estimates of nucleated cell counts were drawn from the amplification of reference gene primers. Produced via immunoSEQ multiplex PCR; TCRdb's table is partial and in-frame only. From that table come the V and J calls and clone size; the DNA was used to work out D and trimming. The sample has about 380,000 clones, about 90% seen once. The entry originates in a study of blood T cell repertoires in COVID-19. Enrolled through a virtual design, the participants were between about 18 and 100 years of age and came from approximately 25 US areas. Cohorts were assigned according to the clinical history that participants reported. Donors in Cohort 3 counted as recovered after two negative PCRs, clearance, or symptom resolution. This CDR3 is built from 17 residues. Germline CDR1 and CDR2: MNHNS and SASEGT. V dropped 0 bases and J dropped 2; count of bases not matched to a gene: 9.

The sample taken for sequencing was PBMCs or T cells enriched from blood (not recorded which). The J gene is TRBJ1-2, the V gene TRBV6-1; the match to TRBD1 covers 7 bases. The sequence was obtained from a woman aged 25 to 39 who had recovered from COVID-19. The CDR3: CASSEATGPLSNYGYTF. Here the CDR3 DNA reads TGTGCCAGCAGTGAAGCGACAGGGCCCCTCTCCAACTATGGCTACACCTTC.